This T cell receptor (beta chain) was sequenced for a study of blood T cell repertoires in COVID-19 (TCRdb year 2020). Background on the whole study: Samples from collaborators originated in the United States, Italy and Spain and spanned both the acute and convalescent phases of COVID-19. Where available, HLA class I and class II types were taken from metadata supplied by the sample provider and were not determined by assay-based typing. Deeply sampled blood TCRbeta repertoires from subjects exposed to, actively infected with, or recovered from COVID-19 were included in the dataset. Nearly every sample came with metadata listing a de-identified subject ID, COVID-19 status, age in years and sex. The prospective study material was composed of cDNA or gDNA derived from T cells, B-cell-depleted T cells, or PBMCs. The repertoires were released in a freely available public database intended as a resource for research on the immune response to SARS-CoV-2. The samples were drawn from two sources: the first 160 participants of the ongoing ImmuneRACE study, and over 950 subjects contributed by 6 global collaborators.

TCRbeta CDR3 regions were amplified from genomic DNA using the immunoSEQ Assay, a bias-controlled multiplex PCR. In the authors' own workflow: Within the assay, amplification of reference gene primers was used to estimate how many nucleated cells each sample contained. Sequence reads were collapsed and filtered to measure the absolute abundance of every unique TCRbeta CDR3 rearrangement. For each sample, productive Simpson clonality was calculated by taking the square root of Simpson's diversity index across productive rearrangements. What TCRdb holds here is the immuneACCESS table cut down to in-frame rearrangements. Part of the clones is not present; checked against another copy, under half of the missing clones reflect an unresolved V gene, and the others are unexplained. That table gives V, J and clone size, and the DNA gave D and trimming. The sample yields about 400,000 clones; over 75% were counted once. More than 2% of the sample lies in the top ten.

General conclusions and limits of the study: How much clinical and demographic metadata was included differed by source and by participant, and the metadata was provided uncurated.

Concerning this clone itself: Its recognized antigen is unknown. No quality values exist for individual bases; no much larger clone is one base distant.

In the prospective study, participants were about 18 to 100 years old, resided in about two dozen geographic areas of the United States, and were enrolled through a virtual design. In the prospective study, cohorts were assigned on the basis of participant-reported clinical history obtained from a screening survey and a study questionnaire. In the prospective study, mobile phlebotomists collected whole blood, serum and a nasopharyngeal or oropharyngeal swab from each participant. Prospective study participants could optionally give additional blood draws and questionnaires over an approximately two-month period. Blood samples from the prospective study were shipped frozen or at room temperature prior to DNA extraction. The CDR3 runs 14 residues from the cysteine to the phenylalanine. Of the read, only the CDR3 DNA is kept; its 42 bases are in frame from base 1. In the germline V gene (reference sequence), CDR1 corresponds to SGHNT and CDR2 to YYREEE. V is cut back by 3 bases and J by 8 bases, with 3 bases in the junction unmatched.

This sequence was found in a woman aged 35 to 49 with acute COVID-19. The sequence joins TRBV5-4 to TRBJ1-6; a stretch of 9 junction bases matches TRBD1. Sequencing was carried out using PBMCs or T cells enriched from blood (not recorded which). The base sequence is TGTGCCAGCAGCTCGGGACAGGGCTATTCACCCCTCCACTTT. Protein translation: CASSSGQGYSPLHF.